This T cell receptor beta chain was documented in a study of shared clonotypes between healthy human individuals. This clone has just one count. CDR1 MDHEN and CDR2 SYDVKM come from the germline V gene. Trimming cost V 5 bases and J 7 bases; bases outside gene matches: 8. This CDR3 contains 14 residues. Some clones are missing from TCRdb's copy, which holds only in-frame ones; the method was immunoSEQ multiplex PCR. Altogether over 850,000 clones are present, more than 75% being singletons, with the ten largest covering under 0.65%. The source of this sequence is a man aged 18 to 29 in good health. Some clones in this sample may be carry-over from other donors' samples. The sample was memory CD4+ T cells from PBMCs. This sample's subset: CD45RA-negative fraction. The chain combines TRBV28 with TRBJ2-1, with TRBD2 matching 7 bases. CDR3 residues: CASSRERDRNEQFF. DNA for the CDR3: TGTGCCAGCAGTCGGGAGCGGGATAGGAATGAGCAGTTCTTC.